This T cell receptor (beta chain) was sequenced during a study of OX40 agonist ivuxolimab in advanced cancers. Across the whole study: Patients were treated with ivuxolimab, an agonistic anti-OX40 (CD134) antibody.

The V and J ends lost 6 bases and 1 base respectively, with 11 bases between them. The V gene's germline CDR1 is MNHNY and CDR2 SVGAGI (reference sequence). The CDR3 runs to 14 residues. General observations from the study: Researchers did not determine the expanded peripheral T cells' antigen specificity.

Libraries were prepared by immunoSEQ multiplex PCR; TCRdb keeps only in-frame clonotypes and omits some of them. The table lists roughly 77,000 clones, around 90% of them singletons, with over 0.6% in the top ten. Autoimmune disease history or systemic immunosuppression led to patient exclusion. Note on this clone: Its antigen is as yet unknown.

The receptor's source is an adult with an advanced solid tumor such as melanoma, head and neck, liver or kidney cancer. This specimen consisted of CD4+ or CD8+ T cells sorted from blood, obtained in a trial of the OX40 agonist ivuxolimab. The genes are TRBV6-6 and TRBJ2-3; D might be TRBD2 (6 bases). The CDR3 loop reads CASSGSRGTDTQYF. CDR3 DNA: TGTGCCAGCAGCGGGAGTCGGGGCACAGATACGCAGTATTTT.